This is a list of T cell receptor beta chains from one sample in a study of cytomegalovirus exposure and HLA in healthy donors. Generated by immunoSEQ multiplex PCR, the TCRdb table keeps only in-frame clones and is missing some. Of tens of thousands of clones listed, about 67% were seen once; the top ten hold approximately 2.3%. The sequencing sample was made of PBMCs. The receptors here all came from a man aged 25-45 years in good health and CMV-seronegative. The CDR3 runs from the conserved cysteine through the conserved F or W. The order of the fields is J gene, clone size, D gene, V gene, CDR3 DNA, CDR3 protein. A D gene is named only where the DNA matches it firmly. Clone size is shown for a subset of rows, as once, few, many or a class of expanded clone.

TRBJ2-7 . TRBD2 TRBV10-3 TGTGCCATCAGTGAGTGGAGCGGGAGGGCCGACGGCCCCTACGAGCAGTACTTC CAISEWSGRADGPYEQYF
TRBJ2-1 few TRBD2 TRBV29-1 TGCAGCGTCCCTACGGGACTAGCGGGAGACACCTACAATGAGCAGTTCTTC CSVPTGLAGDTYNEQFF
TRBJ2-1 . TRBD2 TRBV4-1 TGCGCCAGCAGCCCTCAAATACTAGCGGGAGAGCAGTTCTTC CASSPQILAGEQFF
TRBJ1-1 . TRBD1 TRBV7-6 TGTGCCAGCAGCTTAGGGACCGGGACAGGGGGATTATGGACTGAAGCTTTCTTT CASSLGTGTGGLWTEAFF
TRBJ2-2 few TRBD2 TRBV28 TGTGCCAGCAGTTTAATCCTAGCGGGAGGAAACACCGGGGAGCTGTTTTTT CASSLILAGGNTGELFF
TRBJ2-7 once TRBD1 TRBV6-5 TGTGCCAGCAGCCCAGGGTGGGACAGCTCCTACGAGCAGTACTTC CASSPGWDSSYEQYF
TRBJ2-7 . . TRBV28 TGTGCCAGCAGTTTAGTGGCGGGCGCTCCGGACGAGCAGTACTTC CASSLVAGAPDEQYF
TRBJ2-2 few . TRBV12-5 TGTGCTAGTGGTTTCGGGGTCAACATCAACACCGGGGAGCTGTTTTTT CASGFGVNINTGELFF
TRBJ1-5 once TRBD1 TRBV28 TGTGCCATACAGGGGACCCCACTATTTAACAATCAGCCCCAGCATTTT CAIQGTPLFNNQPQHF
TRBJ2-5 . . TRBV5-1 TGCGCCAGCAGCATTCAGGGGAATCAAGAGACCCAGTACTTC CASSIQGNQETQYF
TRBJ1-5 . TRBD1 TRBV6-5 TGTGCCAGCAGTCCCCGGACAGGGGGCAATCAGCCCCAGCATTTT CASSPRTGGNQPQHF
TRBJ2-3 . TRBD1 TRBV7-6 TGTGCCAGCAGCTTAGGAGGACAGGGGTTGAGAGATACGCAGTATTTT CASSLGGQGLRDTQYF
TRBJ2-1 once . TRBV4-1 TGCGCCAGCAGCCAAGACAGTTGGAATGAGCAGTTCTTC CASSQDSWNEQFF
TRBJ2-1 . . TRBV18 TGTGCCAGCTCACCACCCAGCGGGCTGGGGCCCAATGAGCAGTTCTTC CASSPPSGLGPNEQFF
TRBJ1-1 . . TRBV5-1 TGCGCCAGCAGCTTGACGATTGAGGGGAACACTGAAGCTTTCTTT CASSLTIEGNTEAFF